This T cell receptor beta chain was recovered during a study of a mutant IDH1 vaccine in newly diagnosed glioma. Study at large: Vaccines began 4-6 weeks after radiotherapy alone, or with temozolomide cycles. The therapy given earlier, which was standard therapy, consisted of radiotherapy, temozolomide, or both, and most of the patients received both.

As to this clone: Its antigen is unidentified.

Measured with immunoSEQ multiplex PCR; TCRdb has only the in-frame clones, and not every one. The data hold 42,000 or so clones, with roughly 84% observed a single time. Time point reported: week 35, safety follow-up. In the vaccine, a single dose held 300 ug of the mutant IDH1 20-mer peptide, along with topical imiquimod. In every donor, the tumor was a new WHO grade 3 or 4 IDH1-mutant, ATRX-lost astrocytoma. The CDR3 length is 16 residues. Unmatched junction bases numbered 8, after V lost 3 bases and J lost 2 bases. CDR1 is SGDLS, CDR2 YYNGEE, per germline. The starting material was PBMCs, obtained from a glioma patient whose treatment included an IDH1 peptide vaccine. The TCR originated in a woman in her forties or fifties with glioma. The chain uses TRBV9 and TRBJ2-3, with TRBD1 identical over 8 bases. The CDR3 DNA sequence: TGTGCCAGCAGCGCCGAATCGGACAGGGCCACAGATACGCAGTATTTT. Its translation is CASSAESDRATDTQYF.